Each of the 30 T cell receptor beta chains below was sequenced from the same sample in a study of neurological immune-mediated disorders. TCRdb re-derived calls from the 5' RACE reads in MiXCR, one entry per CDR3 protein. The table lists 66,000 or so distinct CDR3 sequences, about 3.4% of them singletons, with approximately 3.7% in the top ten. The sample consisted of PBMCs. The receptors were sampled from a man aged 40-49 years with multiple sclerosis.

The sample holds many counts of this clonotype. The chain's CDR3 is CASSSDGASGNTIYF. The DNA for the CDR3 is TGCGCCAGCAGCTCGGACGGAGCCTCTGGAAACACCATATATTTT. This chain joins TRBV5-1 and TRBJ1-3, with D unresolved. V was clipped by 3 bases and J by 0 bases, with 10 bases between them. Germline V gene lookup returns CDR1 SGHRS and CDR2 YFSETQ. The CDR3 covers 15 residues.

The table lists this clonotype with many counts. The chain links TRBV5-1 to TRBJ1-2; D is unclear. Trimming stripped 0 bases from V and 6 bases from J, with 15 bases between. CDR1 is SGHRS, CDR2 YFSETQ, per germline. The length of the CDR3 is 15 residues. CDR3: CASSLVQPRGNGYTF. The CDR3, as DNA: TGCGCCAGCAGCTTGGTTCAGCCTCGAGGGAATGGCTACACCTTC. The complete variable domain, with remaining parts taken from reference TRBV5-1 and TRBJ1-2, reads KAGVTQTPRYLIKTRGQQVTLSCSPISGHRSVSWYQQTPGQGLQFLFEYFSETQRNKGNFPGRFSGRQFSNSRSEMNVSTLELGDSALYLCASSLVQPRGNGYTFGSGTRLTVV.

Many counts were recorded for this clonotype. This sequence joins TRBV20-1 and TRBJ2-7, with 7 bases aligning to TRBD1. This CDR3 contains 13 residues. Trimming at V came to 3 bases and at J to 7 bases, leaving 9 bases not matched to a gene. Germline lookup yields CDR1 DFQATT and CDR2 SNEGSKA (reference sequence). CDR3 residues: CSARPQGPWEQYF. The CDR3 region has the DNA TGCAGTGCTAGGCCACAGGGGCCTTGGGAGCAGTACTTC.

This clonotype was counted at least ten times. V and J are TRBV9 and TRBJ1-2; 7 nucleotides match TRBD1. The CDR3 runs 19 residues. V lost 0 bases to trimming and J lost 0 bases; unmatched junction nucleotides: 14. CDR1 and CDR2 (germline): SGDLS, YYNGEE. The CDR3 nucleotides read TGTGCCAGCAGCGTAGAGAGGAGGACAGGTCGCGCCCCTAACTATGGCTACACCTTC. It translates to CASSVERRTGRAPNYGYTF.

The gene calls are TRBV11-2 and TRBJ2-4; D is perhaps TRBD1 or TRBD2 (5 bases each). The ends were cut back, 1 base at V and 8 bases at J, with 6 bases in the middle. The CDR3 length is 12 residues. In germline, CDR1 is SGHAT, CDR2 FQNNGV. This CDR3 reads CASSLVGDIQYF. The CDR3, as DNA: TGTGCCAGCAGCTTAGTGGGGGACATTCAGTACTTC.

This clonotype was picked up many times. The chain is built from TRBV6-2 or TRBV6-3 and TRBJ1-2; no definite D call. Germline CDR1 is MNHEY and CDR2 is SVGEGT. The CDR3 loop spans 14 amino acids. V was pared by 7 bases and J by 5 bases, with 17 bases between. The CDR3 DNA sequence: TGTGCCAGCACCCGCCGGACGGGCCGGTATGGCTACACCTTC. This translates into CASTRRTGRYGYTF.

Ten or more counts support this clonotype. The rearrangement uses TRBV10-3 and TRBJ1-3, with 9 bases that match TRBD1. In germline, CDR1 is ENHRY, CDR2 SYGVKD. CDR3 length: 15 amino acids. J gave up 8 bases and V 8 bases, and 13 bases lay outside the gene matches. This CDR3 reads CAIGGGQGFADTIYF. The CDR3 DNA reads TGTGCCATCGGAGGGGGACAGGGTTTTGCTGACACCATATATTTT.

This clonotype was detected many times. The gene calls are TRBV5-1 and TRBJ2-5, with D perhaps given as TRBD1 or TRBD2 (5 bases each). CDR1 SGHRS and CDR2 YFSETQ come from the germline V gene. The ends were cut back, 1 base at V and 5 bases at J, with 12 bases in the middle. The CDR3 contains 14 residues. CDR3 in amino acids: CASSLMAGTETQYF. The CDR3, as DNA: TGCGCCAGCAGCTTGATGGCAGGGACGGAGACCCAGTACTTC.

The table lists this clonotype with many counts. The V gene is TRBV5-1, the J gene TRBJ2-7; 7 bases map to TRBD2. The germline CDR1 and CDR2 sequences are SGHRS and YFSETQ. The V gene end was trimmed by 3 bases and the J gene end by 2 bases; junction bases not matched to a gene: 11. CDR3 length equals 16 residues. This CDR3 reads CASSSNRGETPYEQYF. CDR3 bases: TGCGCCAGCAGCTCGAACCGGGGGGAAACCCCCTACGAGCAGTACTTC.

This clonotype was found many times. This chain's CDR3 is CASSEARHMGGYTF. The CDR3 DNA sequence: TGTGCCAGCAGTGAAGCGCGCCATATGGGGGGCTACACCTTC. The J gene is TRBJ1-2, the V gene TRBV2; D call uncertain. In germline, CDR1 is SNHLY, CDR2 FYNNEI. This CDR3 is built from 14 residues. Trimming took off 0 bases at V and 8 bases at J, with 13 bases between the two ends.

This clonotype was counted many times. This chain joins TRBV20-1 and TRBJ2-2; TRBD2 might be the D (6 bases). Germline assignment: CDR1 DFQATT and CDR2 SNEGSKA (reference sequence). Between the trimmed V and J ends, which lost 0 bases and 1 base, there was a span of 21 bases. CDR3 length: 19 amino acids. CDR3 amino acids: CSARDHSILGAGNTGELFF. As DNA, the CDR3 is TGCAGTGCTAGAGATCATTCTATATTAGGAGCGGGGAACACCGGGGAGCTGTTTTTT.

This clonotype was detected ten times or more. V usage is TRBV24-1 and J usage is TRBJ2-2, with D perhaps TRBD1 (6 bases). V lost 0 bases to trimming and J lost 4 bases, with 14 bases between them. Germline lookup yields CDR1 KGHDR and CDR2 SFDVKD. CDR3 length equals 17 residues. The CDR3: CATSDLGGSRGTGELFF. CDR3 DNA sequence: TGTGCCACCAGTGATTTGGGGGGCTCGAGGGGCACCGGGGAGCTGTTTTTT.

This clonotype was counted ten times or more. CDR3 bases: TGTGCCAGCAGCCCAGGGGGGGCGGAAGTCTACGAGCAGTACTTC. It yields the protein CASSPGGAEVYEQYF. The chain carries TRBV3-1 and TRBJ2-7; the D gene could be TRBD1 or TRBD2 (7 bases each). The CDR3 extends over 15 amino acids. V was cut by 4 bases and J by 3 bases, with 16 bases left in between. Germline V gene sequence: CDR1 LGHDT, CDR2 YNNKEL (reference sequence).

Ten or more counts support this clonotype. The chain is built from TRBV11-2 and TRBJ2-2; D is undetermined. Germline lookup yields CDR1 SGHAT and CDR2 FQNNGV. With 7 bases removed from V and 0 bases from J, the gap between germline ends came to 18 bases. CDR3 size: 17 residues. CDR3 sequence (DNA): TGTGCCAGCACTTATCGAAGGGCGGCACCGAACACCGGGGAGCTGTTTTTT. Translating it yields CASTYRRAAPNTGELFF.

This clonotype was counted many times. V gene TRBV7-2 combines with J gene TRBJ1-5; D remains unclear. The germline V gene has CDR1 SGHTA and CDR2 FQGNSA. The length of the CDR3 is 13 residues. Trimming took off 5 bases at V and 9 bases at J, with 14 bases between the two ends. CDR3 in amino acids: CASSVSFLRPQHF. The CDR3 region has the DNA TGTGCCAGCAGCGTAAGTTTCCTGAGGCCCCAGCATTTT.

The rearrangement uses TRBV29-1 and TRBJ1-1; 7 bases fit TRBD1. This CDR3 region has 12 residues. V shed 6 bases and J 2 bases; nucleotides not matched to a gene: 3. Germline loops: CDR1 SQVTM, CDR2 ANQGSEA. The CDR3 loop is CSVGQSNTEAFF. The CDR3, as DNA: TGCAGCGTGGGACAGAGTAACACTGAAGCTTTCTTT.

To note about this clonotype: This could be a read error, since a much larger clone is one nucleotide away. The chain links TRBV6-5 to TRBJ1-4, with D hard to call. V was pared by 10 bases and J by 4 bases, with 10 bases between. The germline V gene has CDR1 MNHEY and CDR2 SVGAGI. The CDR3 is made up of 12 amino acids. In DNA, the CDR3 is TGTGCCAACAGCCACCTTAATGAAAAACTGTTTTTT. This codes for CANSHLNEKLFF.

In regard to this clonotype: A single base separates this from a much larger clone, so it may be a read error. In nucleotides, the CDR3 is TGCAGTGCTAATAACAGGGATGCTGGGGCCAAAGTCCTGACTTTC. It encodes CSANNRDAGAKVLTF. V usage is TRBV20-1 and J usage is TRBJ2-6, with D tentatively TRBD1 (6 bases). Germline V lookup: CDR1 DFQATT, CDR2 SNEGSKA (reference sequence). The CDR3 is 15 amino acids.

In this sample, this clonotype turned up many times. The V gene is TRBV7-2, the J gene TRBJ2-1; D gene unclear. The CDR3 has 14 amino acids. Germline V gives CDR1 SGHTA, CDR2 FQGNSA. Trimming removed 2 bases at V and 9 bases at J, with 14 bases between. The CDR3 region is CASSLTPEYGEQFF. Written as DNA, the CDR3 is TGTGCCAGCAGCTTAACCCCTGAGTACGGTGAGCAGTTCTTC. Variable domain in full (rest from reference TRBV7-2 and TRBJ2-1): GAGVSQSPSNKVTEKGKDVELRCDPISGHTALYWYRQSLGQGLEFLIYFQGNSAPDKSGLPSDRFSAERTGGSVSTLTIQRTQQEDSAVYLCASSLTPEYGEQFFGPGTRLTVL.

This clonotype was recorded many times. The rearrangement links TRBV9 to TRBJ2-2, with D maybe TRBD2 (6 bases). Germline V gene data show CDR1 as SGDLS and CDR2 as YYNGEE. V dropped 2 bases and J dropped 7 bases, with 12 bases sitting between them. The CDR3 contains 14 residues. The CDR3 DNA is TGTGCCAGCAGCGTCGGGAGTCCCGGCGGGGAGCTGTTTTTT. Encoded protein: CASSVGSPGGELFF.

This clonotype was seen many times. The V gene is TRBV5-1, the J gene TRBJ2-7; the D call may be TRBD1 or TRBD2 (5 bases each). CDR3 length equals 15 residues. V lost 0 bases, J lost 3 bases, and 13 bases lay in between. The V gene's germline CDR1 is SGHRS and CDR2 YFSETQ. CDR3 nucleotide sequence: TGCGCCAGCAGCTTGGACAGGTTGAGGGACTACGAGCAGTACTTC. Protein sequence: CASSLDRLRDYEQYF.

This clonotype was recorded many times. The chain has TRBV7-9 and TRBJ2-7; TRBD1 is a possible D gene (5 bases). CDR3 length: 13 amino acids. V was trimmed by 4 bases and J by 4 bases, leaving 11 bases between them. The germline V gene encodes CDR1 SEHNR and CDR2 FQNEAQ (reference sequence). The DNA of the CDR3 is TGTGCCAGCAGCTCAGGACAATTTTACGAGCAGTACTTC. Encoded protein: CASSSGQFYEQYF.

Many counts were recorded for this clonotype. The chain combines TRBV10-3 with TRBJ2-5; 7 bases match TRBD2. This CDR3 is built from 13 residues. Germline V gene lookup returns CDR1 ENHRY and CDR2 SYGVKD. V lost 8 bases and J lost 4; bases outside the gene matches: 7. The CDR3, as DNA: TGTGCCATCTCCAGCGGGATGGGAGAGACCCAGTACTTC. Translated: CAISSGMGETQYF.

This clonotype was detected ten times or more. A read error may produce the germline difference seen at one junction end. This chain uses TRBV12-3 or TRBV12-4 with TRBJ2-7; 9 bases map to TRBD2. CDR3 length: 12 residues. The CDR3 here is CASSWAGGRPNF. CDR3 nucleotide sequence: TGTGCCAGCAGTTGGGCGGGAGGGCGCCCGAACTTC.

This clonotype was detected many times. The chain combines TRBV5-1 with TRBJ1-4; no clear D gene. The length of the CDR3 is 15 residues. Germline CDR1 reads SGHRS; CDR2 reads YFSETQ. Deletions cut 5 bases from V and 0 bases from J, with 11 bases between. The CDR3 spells CASRLLSATNEKLFF. In nucleotides, the CDR3 is TGCGCCAGCAGGTTATTGAGTGCAACTAATGAAAAACTGTTTTTT.

This clonotype was seen repeatedly, ten times or more. The chain couples TRBV7-2 to TRBJ1-1, with no clear D. Germline lookup yields CDR1 SGHTA and CDR2 FQGNSA. This CDR3 has 14 residues. V was trimmed by 2 bases and J by 0 bases, leaving 7 bases between them. The CDR3 DNA is TGTGCCAGCAGCTTATCGACGGTGAACACTGAAGCTTTCTTT. The encoded protein is CASSLSTVNTEAFF.

This clonotype has at least ten counts. V usage is TRBV12-3 or TRBV12-4 and J usage is TRBJ1-4; 7 positions agree with TRBD1. With 3 bases clipped from V and 8 bases from J, the junction kept 6 bases outside the gene matches. The CDR3 is 14 residues long. CDR3 amino acids: CASSLHRGTEKLFF. The CDR3 nucleotides are TGTGCCAGCAGTTTGCACAGGGGTACCGAAAAACTGTTTTTT.

This clonotype was counted at least ten times. The rearrangement joins TRBV6-6 to TRBJ1-5, with 7 bases lining up with TRBD1. Germline CDR1 MNHNY, CDR2 SVGAGI (reference sequence). The CDR3 runs 15 residues. The J segment lost 4 bases and the V segment lost 2 bases, leaving 5 bases of the junction unmatched. CDR3 sequence reads: CASSYNRGGNQPQHF. The CDR3 DNA reads TGTGCCAGCAGTTACAACAGGGGCGGGAATCAGCCCCAGCATTTT.

This clonotype was found many times. The genes are TRBV20-1 and TRBJ1-1, with TRBD1 as a possible D gene (6 bases). The CDR3 spans 12 residues. Looked up from germline, CDR1 is DFQATT and CDR2 is SNEGSKA (reference sequence). V lost 5 bases, J lost 5 bases, and 12 bases lay in between. The CDR3: CSASGVRTEAFF. The CDR3 nucleotides are TGCAGTGCTTCAGGGGTCCGGACTGAAGCTTTCTTT.

In this sample, this clonotype turned up many times. J is TRBJ2-7 and V is TRBV5-1; a possible D gene is TRBD2 (5 bases). The V gene's germline CDR1 is SGHRS and CDR2 YFSETQ. Trimming pared 0 bases from V and 3 bases from J, leaving 13 bases between. This CDR3 is built from 15 residues. The CDR3 reads CASSLGHGVLYEQYF. In nucleotides, the CDR3 is TGCGCCAGCAGCTTGGGTCACGGGGTCCTCTACGAGCAGTACTTC.